The sequence of this T cell receptor (beta chain) was determined in a study of blood T cell repertoires in COVID-19. In the study overall: T cells, B-cell-depleted T cells, or PBMCs provided the cDNA or gDNA that served as material.

Germline CDR1 reads LNHDA; CDR2 reads SQIVND (reference sequence). V shed 7 bases and J shed 3 bases, with 10 bases lying between them. The CDR3 totals 13 residues. The study drew participants aged about 18 to 89 years from roughly 25 US areas. Cohorts were assigned according to the clinical history that participants reported. Resolution of symptoms, clearance, or two negative PCRs was present in recovered Cohort 3 donors. The method was immunoSEQ multiplex PCR; TCRdb's version includes in-frame clones alone and lacks a portion of them. This table holds a few hundred thousand clones, 92% found once. This TCR derives from a woman aged 25 to 39 who had recovered from COVID-19. The sequenced sample was PBMCs or T cells enriched from blood (not recorded which). The J gene is TRBJ2-1, the V gene TRBV19, with a possible D match to TRBD2 (6 bases). CDR3 loop: CASKGTLYNEQFF. The CDR3 region has the DNA TGTGCCAGTAAGGGGACTCTCTACAATGAGCAGTTCTTC.